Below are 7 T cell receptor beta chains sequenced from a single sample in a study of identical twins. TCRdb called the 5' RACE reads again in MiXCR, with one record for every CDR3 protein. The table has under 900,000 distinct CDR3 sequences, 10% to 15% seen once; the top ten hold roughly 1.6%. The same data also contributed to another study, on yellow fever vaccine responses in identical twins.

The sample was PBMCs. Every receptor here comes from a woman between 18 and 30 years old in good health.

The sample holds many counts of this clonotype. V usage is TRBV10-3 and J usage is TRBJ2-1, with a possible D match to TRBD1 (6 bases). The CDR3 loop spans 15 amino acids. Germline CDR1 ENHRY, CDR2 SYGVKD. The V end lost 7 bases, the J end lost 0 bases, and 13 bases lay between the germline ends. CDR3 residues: CAITVTGSSYNEQFF. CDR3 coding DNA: TGTGCCATCACTGTCACAGGGAGCTCCTACAATGAGCAGTTCTTC.

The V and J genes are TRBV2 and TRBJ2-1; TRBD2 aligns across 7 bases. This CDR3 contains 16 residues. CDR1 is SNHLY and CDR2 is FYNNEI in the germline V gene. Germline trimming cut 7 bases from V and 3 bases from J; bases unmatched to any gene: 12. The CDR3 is CASTGGRAAHYNEQFF. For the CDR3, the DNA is TGTGCCAGCACCGGGGGGAGGGCCGCCCACTACAATGAGCAGTTCTTC.

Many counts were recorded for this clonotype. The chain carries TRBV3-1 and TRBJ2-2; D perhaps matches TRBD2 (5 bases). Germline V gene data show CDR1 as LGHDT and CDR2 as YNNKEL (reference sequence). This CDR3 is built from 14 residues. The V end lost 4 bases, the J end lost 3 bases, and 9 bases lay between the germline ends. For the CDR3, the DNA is TGTGCCAGCAGCCCCCCCGGGGACACCGGGGAGCTGTTTTTT. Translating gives CASSPPGDTGELFF.

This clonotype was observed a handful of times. CDR3 in amino acids: CASSLSPGQGARSYNEQFF. The CDR3 DNA is TGCGCCAGCAGCTTGAGCCCGGGACAGGGGGCGCGGTCCTACAATGAGCAGTTCTTC. The chain recombines TRBV5-1 with TRBJ2-1, with TRBD1 matching 12 bases. The CDR3 length is 19 residues. Trimming took 1 base from V and 1 from J; bases not matched to a gene: 9. Germline V CDR1 and CDR2: SGHRS, YFSETQ.

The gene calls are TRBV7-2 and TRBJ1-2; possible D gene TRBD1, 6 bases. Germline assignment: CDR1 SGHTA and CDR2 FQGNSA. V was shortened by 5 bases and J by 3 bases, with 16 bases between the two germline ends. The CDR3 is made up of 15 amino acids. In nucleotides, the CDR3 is TGTGCCAGCAGCGCACAACAGGGCGGATACTATGGCTACACCTTC. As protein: CASSAQQGGYYGYTF.

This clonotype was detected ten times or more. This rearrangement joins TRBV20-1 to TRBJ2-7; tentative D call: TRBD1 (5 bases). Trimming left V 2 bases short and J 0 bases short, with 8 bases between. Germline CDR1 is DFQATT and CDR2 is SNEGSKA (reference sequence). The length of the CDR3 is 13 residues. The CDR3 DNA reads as TGCAGTGCTAGAAAGCAGGGCTCCTACGAGCAGTACTTC. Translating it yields CSARKQGSYEQYF.

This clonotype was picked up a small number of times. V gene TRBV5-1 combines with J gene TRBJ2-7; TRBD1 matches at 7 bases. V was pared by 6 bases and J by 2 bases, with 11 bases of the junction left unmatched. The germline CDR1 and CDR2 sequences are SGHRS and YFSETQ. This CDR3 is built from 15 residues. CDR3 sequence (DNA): TGCGCCAGCACGAATGACAGGGTGGGCGCCTACGAGCAGTACTTC. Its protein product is CASTNDRVGAYEQYF.